This T cell receptor beta chain stems from a study of T-cell memory formation after mild COVID-19. This clonotype appeared many times. The CDR3 is made up of 12 amino acids. V lost 8 bases and J 4 bases, leaving 11 bases between the germline ends. TCRdb re-derived calls from the 5' RACE reads in MiXCR, one entry per CDR3 protein. In the table there are around 140,000 distinct CDR3 sequences, approximately 6% of which are singletons. Sequencing used PBMCs or a T cell subset sorted from them (not recorded which). The rearrangement joins TRBV12-3 or TRBV12-4 to TRBJ1-1; maybe TRBD1 (5 bases). This receptor was identified in an adult woman who had mild COVID-19 (a few samples of this study predate the infection). Cell type and time point are not known. The CDR3 DNA is TGTGCCAGCCGGGGGAGGAGCACTGAAGCTTTCTTT. Protein sequence: CASRGRSTEAFF.